The clone carrying this T cell receptor beta chain was detected many times. Its cognate antigen is unknown. The sample belongs to a study of T cells in Graves' hyperthyroidism and ophthalmopathy. As for the study in general: At the time of initial diagnosis and before any treatment, peripheral blood was collected.

V dropped 7 bases and J dropped 7; count of bases not matched to a gene: 10. In germline, CDR1 is MDHEN, CDR2 SYDVKM. The CDR3 is 13 residues long. Patients were excluded because of uncontrolled infection, other autoimmune disease, pregnancy or lactation. The source of the PBMCs was approximately 10 ml of fresh peripheral blood. Findings and caveats of the study: In the blood, most expanded thyroid clonotypes above 0.001 appeared as well.

There were TCR beta CDR3 regions amplified from RNA transcripts. Using the HTBI primer set, a first-round RT-PCR was run on the TCR CDR3. TCRdb reanalysed the multiplex PCR reads using MiXCR and keeps one entry per CDR3 protein. This table holds 300,000 to 450,000 distinct CDR3 sequences, about 14% found once. The gene calls are TRBV28 and TRBJ2-7; TRBD1 matches at 7 bases. This receptor was obtained from a woman in her twenties or thirties with Graves' ophthalmopathy. The sequenced material came from blood. The CDR3 DNA sequence: TGTGCCAGCAAGGAGACAGGGTCCCGGGAGCAGTACTTC. Amino acids: CASKETGSREQYF.